The 29 T cell receptor beta chains below all came from one sample that was sequenced in a study of blood T cells in healthy people across ages. It was with a sample-barcoded 5' primer and a J-beta primer mix that a second PCR of roughly 7 to 12 cycles was run. TCRdb re-called the 5' RACE reads through MiXCR, storing one row per CDR3 protein. The sample shows more than 900,000 distinct CDR3 sequences, about 27% of them seen only once. This sample also appeared in a second study, on T cells of mothers and their children.

Sequenced sample: blood. The receptors stem from a woman in her thirties or forties in good health.

This clonotype was seen ten or more times. This rearrangement joins TRBV20-1 to TRBJ2-7; a possible D gene is TRBD2 (6 bases). This CDR3 is 14 amino acids long. Germline CDR1 and CDR2: DFQATT and SNEGSKA (reference sequence). Between the trimmed V and J ends, which lost 4 bases and 1 base, there was a span of 14 bases. This CDR3 is CSATHPTSSYEQYF. The CDR3 nucleotides read TGCAGTGCTACCCACCCGACTAGTTCCTACGAGCAGTACTTC.

This clonotype has just a few counts. The chain recombines TRBV12-3 or TRBV12-4 with TRBJ1-5, with 10 bases that match TRBD1. The CDR3 spans 16 residues. Losses at the gene ends were 2 bases for V and 2 bases for J; bases not matched to a gene: 3. CDR3: CASSLTGTGGNQPQHF. The CDR3 DNA reads as TGTGCCAGCAGTTTAACCGGGACAGGGGGCAATCAGCCCCAGCATTTT.

The chain employs TRBV7-9 and TRBJ2-3, with D perhaps matching TRBD1 or TRBD2 (5 bases each). This CDR3 is 14 amino acids long. Germline loops: CDR1 SEHNR, CDR2 FQNEAQ (reference sequence). Trimming removed 2 bases from V and 8 bases from J, with 14 bases in between. As DNA, the CDR3 is TGTGCCAGCAGCTTAAATCAGGGAGCCGTTACGCAGTATTTT. Protein product: CASSLNQGAVTQYF.

This rearrangement joins TRBV4-1 to TRBJ1-5; 7 bases align to TRBD1. This CDR3 is 16 amino acids long. Germline CDR1 is MGHRA and CDR2 is YSYEKL. V dropped 0 bases and J dropped 6; count of bases not matched to a gene: 8. The CDR3 spells CASSQDELGGRQPQHF. In DNA, the CDR3 is TGCGCCAGCAGCCAAGATGAATTAGGGGGCCGTCAGCCCCAGCATTTT.

The chain is built from TRBV9 and TRBJ2-3; unclear D gene. The germline gives CDR1 SGDLS, CDR2 YYNGEE. The length of the CDR3 is 15 residues. Deletions cut 3 bases from V and 2 bases from J, with 13 bases between. CDR3 sequence reads: CASSGRALDTDTQYF. Here the CDR3 DNA reads TGTGCCAGCAGCGGTCGCGCCTTAGACACAGATACGCAGTATTTT.

The chain has TRBV6-2 or TRBV6-3 and TRBJ1-5; possibly TRBD1 for D (5 bases). V shed 0 bases and J shed 13 bases, with 13 bases lying between them. The CDR3 spans 13 residues. In germline, CDR1 is MNHEY, CDR2 SVGEGT. CDR3 protein: CASSYSRRGDQHF. The CDR3 region has the DNA TGTGCCAGCAGTTACTCCCGACGAGGGGATCAGCATTTT.

As for this clonotype: A much bigger clone sits one base away, suggesting this may be a read error. The chain couples TRBV5-1 to TRBJ1-5; 10 bases align to TRBD1. Germline lookup yields CDR1 SGHRS and CDR2 YFSETQ. The CDR3 runs to 13 residues. Trimming at V came to 8 bases and at J to 5 bases, leaving 4 bases not matched to a gene. The CDR3 loop reads CASGTGVDQPQHF. CDR3 in DNA: TGCGCCAGTGGGACAGGGGTGGATCAGCCCCAGCATTTT.

This clonotype was recorded a few times. V and J are TRBV28 and TRBJ2-5; D is ambiguous. CDR1 MDHEN and CDR2 SYDVKM come from the germline V gene. The CDR3 loop spans 15 amino acids. V was pared by 10 bases and J by 2 bases, with 20 bases between. The CDR3 DNA reads TGTGCCACTACGACGCTCCACCAGCCTCAAGAGACCCAGTACTTC. Translated: CATTTLHQPQETQYF.

This clonotype was seen repeatedly, ten times or more. The chain combines TRBV7-9 with TRBJ2-5; D unclear. Between the trimmed V and J ends, which lost 3 bases and 1 base, there was a span of 6 bases. There are 13 residues in the CDR3. CDR1 is SEHNR, CDR2 FQNEAQ, per germline (reference sequence). CDR3 nucleotides: TGTGCCAGCAGCTTTAACACCCAAGAGACCCAGTACTTC. Protein sequence: CASSFNTQETQYF.

The gene calls are TRBV7-6 and TRBJ2-5; TRBD2 agrees at 7 bases. V lost 5 bases and J lost 5; bases outside the gene matches: 11. Germline V CDR1 and CDR2: SGHVS, FNYEAQ. The CDR3 consists of 15 residues. The CDR3 is CASSRAGTMAETQYF. CDR3 sequence (DNA): TGTGCCAGCAGCAGGGCCGGGACTATGGCGGAGACCCAGTACTTC.

This rearrangement joins TRBV4-1 to TRBJ2-5; TRBD2 aligns across 10 bases. The CDR3 is made up of 19 amino acids. The junction had 15 bases not matched to a gene; V was cut back by 0 bases and J by 5 bases. Germline lookup yields CDR1 MGHRA and CDR2 YSYEKL. The CDR3 loop is CASSQDEQWVAGGWETQYF. CDR3 sequence (DNA): TGCGCCAGCAGCCAAGATGAACAATGGGTAGCGGGGGGTTGGGAGACCCAGTACTTC.

Details on this clonotype: This clone may be a read error of a much larger clone one base away. The V gene is TRBV12-3 or TRBV12-4, the J gene TRBJ2-3, with D unresolved. V was pared by 8 bases and J by 10 bases, with 16 bases between. This CDR3 comprises 12 residues. The CDR3 is CASAALEDAQYF. The CDR3 region has the DNA TGTGCCAGCGCGGCTCTTGAGGATGCGCAGTATTTT.

About this clonotype: Just one base apart from a much larger clone, this may be a read error. The chain joins TRBV7-8 to TRBJ2-5; tentative D call: TRBD2 (7 bases). The end of the DNA fits TRBJ2-7 better, so the J call may be wrong. The CDR3 extends over 15 amino acids. Per the germline V gene, CDR1 is SGHVS and CDR2 is FQNEAQ. CDR3 sequence (DNA): TGTGCCAGCAGCGACCCTCGGCGGGGGCTGGGCGAGCAGTACTTC. It translates to CASSDPRRGLGEQYF.

This chain joins TRBV24-1 and TRBJ1-1; a possible D gene is TRBD1 (6 bases). The CDR3 runs 12 residues. Trimming took off 7 bases at V and 6 bases at J, with 11 bases between the two ends. Germline loops: CDR1 KGHDR, CDR2 SFDVKD. CDR3 bases: TGTGCCACCAGCGGAACAGGGTCTGAAGCTTTCTTT. This gives the protein CATSGTGSEAFF.

This rearrangement joins TRBV7-9 to TRBJ1-1; D is unclear. CDR1 is SEHNR, CDR2 FQNEAQ, per germline (reference sequence). CDR3 length equals 12 residues. V was cut by 7 bases and J by 1 base, with 7 bases left in between. CDR3: CASTDGNTEAFF. DNA of the CDR3: TGTGCCAGCACAGACGGGAACACTGAAGCTTTCTTT.

This clonotype has just a few counts. The chain employs TRBV7-9 and TRBJ2-5; 9 nucleotides agree with TRBD1. The CDR3 length is 14 residues. From germline, CDR1 is SEHNR and CDR2 FQNEAQ (reference sequence). With V trimmed by 6 bases and J by 11 bases, 13 bases remained unmatched. CDR3 protein: CASSSDRGPLEQYF. Here the CDR3 DNA reads TGTGCCAGCAGTTCGGACAGGGGCCCCTTAGAGCAGTACTTC.

In this sample, this clonotype turned up many times. The gene calls are TRBV12-3 or TRBV12-4 and TRBJ2-7; D remains unclear. CDR3 length: 12 residues. Trimming took 6 bases from V and 5 from J, leaving 11 bases between them. The CDR3 protein is CASSLVVHEQYF. The CDR3 coding sequence is TGTGCCAGCAGCCTAGTTGTCCACGAGCAGTACTTC.

This clonotype occurred a few times. The rearrangement joins TRBV14 to TRBJ2-5, with D uncertain. CDR1 and CDR2 from the germline V gene are SGHDN and FVKESK. The CDR3 spans 12 residues. The V gene lost 2 bases and the J gene lost 11 bases, with 12 bases spanning the gap. DNA for the CDR3: TGTGCCAGCAGCCAACAGTTGGAGCCGCAGTACTTC. Translated, it gives CASSQQLEPQYF.

The CDR3: CSASSAGANVLTF. The CDR3, as DNA: TGCAGCGCCTCTTCCGCTGGGGCCAACGTCCTGACTTTC. The V and J genes are TRBV29-1 and TRBJ2-6, with D hard to call. The germline V and J ends were trimmed by 7 bases and 2 bases, with 9 bases remaining between them. The CDR3 totals 13 residues. Germline CDR1 reads SQVTM; CDR2 reads ANQGSEA.

In the case of this clonotype: Mismatch with germline at one junction end may stem from a read error. CDR3 in DNA: TGTGCCAGCAGCAAAGAGGGGGTCGGGGAGCGGTTTTTT. This codes for CASSKEGVGERFF. The V call is TRBV7-8, the J call TRBJ2-2, with a tentative D call TRBD1 (6 bases). The CDR3 loop spans 13 amino acids. Germline V CDR1 and CDR2: SGHVS, FQNEAQ.

This clonotype was found a few times. DNA of the CDR3: TGCAGTGCTAGAGTCCTCCAGGGGGCTTATAATGAGCAGTTCTTC. Protein: CSARVLQGAYNEQFF. The chain couples TRBV20-1 to TRBJ2-1; TRBD1 agrees at 8 bases. From germline, CDR1 is DFQATT and CDR2 SNEGSKA (reference sequence). The CDR3 covers 15 residues. Losses at the gene ends were 1 base for V and 7 bases for J; bases not matched to a gene: 9.

To note about this clonotype: At one of its ends the junction is not consistent with the germline gene, which may arise from a read error. V gene TRBV18 combines with J gene TRBJ1-2; D is unclear. The CDR3 sequence is 13 residues long. The germline CDR1 and CDR2 sequences are KGHSH and LQKENI. The CDR3 nucleotides are TGTGCCAGCTCACCGGGTCTACGGAATGGCCACACCTTC. Translation: CASSPGLRNGHTF.

This clonotype has ten or more counts. The chain combines TRBV27 with TRBJ2-7; 13 positions match TRBD2. The junction had 6 bases not matched to a gene; V was cut back by 9 bases and J by 4 bases. The germline V gene has CDR1 MNHEY and CDR2 SMNVEV (reference sequence). The CDR3 spans 14 residues. This chain's CDR3 is CASKTSGGMYEQYF. DNA of the CDR3: TGTGCCAGTAAGACTAGCGGGGGGATGTACGAGCAGTACTTC.

The gene calls are TRBV20-1 and TRBJ2-1; 8 nucleotides line up with TRBD2. The J call may be faulty, since TRBJ2-7 better matches the DNA end. CDR1 and CDR2 (germline): DFQATT, SNEGSKA (reference sequence). The CDR3 sequence is 15 residues long. CDR3 DNA sequence: TGCAGTGCTAGAGACCGACTAGCGTTGTACAATGAGCAGTACTTC. Translation gives CSARDRLALYNEQYF.

This clonotype was seen more than once but under ten times. This chain's CDR3 is CASHPGTSTDTQYF. Written as DNA, the CDR3 is TGCGCCAGCCATCCCGGGACGAGCACAGATACGCAGTATTTT. The chain recombines TRBV5-1 with TRBJ2-3; D could derive from TRBD1 or TRBD2 (5 bases each). The CDR3 runs to 14 residues. The V end lost 7 bases, the J end lost 0 bases, and 12 bases lay between the germline ends. In germline, CDR1 is SGHRS, CDR2 YFSETQ.

A remark on this clonotype: This clone may be a read error of a much larger clone one base away. No conserved phenylalanine or tryptophan is present at the end of the CDR3, so a read error is the likely explanation. CDR3 sequence: CASSYSPREYNEQFL. The CDR3 DNA reads TGTGCCAGCAGTTACTCGCCCCGGGAATACAATGAGCAGTTCTTA. V is TRBV6-2 or TRBV6-3 and J is TRBJ2-1, with a tentative D call TRBD2 (5 bases). CDR1 and CDR2 (germline): MNHEY, SVGEGT. Trimming took 0 bases from V and 4 from J, leaving 10 bases between them. This CDR3 spans 15 amino acids.

The V gene is TRBV29-1, the J gene TRBJ2-3; 9 positions match TRBD1. CDR1 is SQVTM, CDR2 ANQGSEA, per germline. V lost 4 bases and J lost 5; bases outside the gene matches: 7. CDR3 size: 14 residues. The CDR3 loop reads CSVVPGQGVDTQYF. The DNA of the CDR3 is TGCAGCGTTGTACCGGGACAGGGAGTAGATACGCAGTATTTT.

This clonotype was picked up a small number of times. CDR3: CSVGQNPGANVLTF. For the CDR3, the DNA is TGCAGCGTTGGACAGAACCCAGGGGCCAACGTCCTGACTTTC. The chain combines TRBV29-1 with TRBJ2-6; maybe TRBD1 (5 bases). The germline gives CDR1 SQVTM, CDR2 ANQGSEA. The CDR3 has 14 residues. Trimming took off 4 bases at V and 4 bases at J, with 11 bases between the two ends.

The gene calls are TRBV14 and TRBJ1-1; D is possibly TRBD1 (5 bases). Trimming removed 8 bases at V and 4 bases at J, with 17 bases between. The CDR3 has 14 amino acids. Per the germline V gene, CDR1 is SGHDN and CDR2 is FVKESK. CDR3 region: CASDRGGHTTEAFF. CDR3 bases: TGTGCCAGCGATCGGGGGGGTCACACCACTGAAGCTTTCTTT. The full variable domain, its missing parts supplied by reference TRBV14 and TRBJ1-1, is EAGVTQFPSHSVIEKGQTVTLRCDPISGHDNLYWYRRVMGKEIKFLLHFVKESKQDESGMPNNRFLAERTGGTYSTLKVQPAELEDSGVYFCASDRGGHTTEAFFGQGTRLTVV.